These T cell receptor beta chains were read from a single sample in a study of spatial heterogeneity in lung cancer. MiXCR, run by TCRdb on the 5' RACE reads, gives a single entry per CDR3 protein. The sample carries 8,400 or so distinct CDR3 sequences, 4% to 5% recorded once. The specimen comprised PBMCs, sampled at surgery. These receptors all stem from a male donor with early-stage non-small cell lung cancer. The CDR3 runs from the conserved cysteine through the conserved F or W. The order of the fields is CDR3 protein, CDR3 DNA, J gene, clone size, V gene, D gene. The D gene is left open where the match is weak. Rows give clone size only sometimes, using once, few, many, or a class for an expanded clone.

CDR3 protein: CASSPKAGGNIQYF
CDR3 DNA: TGTGCCAGCAGCCCCAAGGCGGGGGGGAACATTCAGTACTTC
J gene: TRBJ2-4
clone size: medium-sized
V gene: TRBV7-2
D gene: TRBD2

CDR3 protein: CASSETGPKGPLHF
CDR3 DNA: TGTGCCAGCAGCGAGACAGGCCCCAAGGGACCCCTCCACTTT
J gene: TRBJ1-6
clone size: many
V gene: TRBV6-6
D gene: .

CDR3 protein: CASSLQGANYGYTF
CDR3 DNA: TGTGCCAGCAGCTTGCAGGGTGCTAACTATGGCTACACCTTC
J gene: TRBJ1-2
clone size: many
V gene: TRBV5-6
D gene: .

CDR3 protein: CASSFGSNYGYTF
CDR3 DNA: TGTGCCAGCAGCTTTGGGTCTAACTATGGCTACACCTTC
J gene: TRBJ1-2
clone size: many
V gene: TRBV7-9
D gene: .

CDR3 protein: CASSLDFWGRYTF
CDR3 DNA: TGTGCCAGCAGCTTAGATTTTTGGGGTCGCTACACCTTC
J gene: TRBJ1-2
clone size: many
V gene: TRBV11-2
D gene: .

CDR3 protein: CASSVGGQGLMETQYF
CDR3 DNA: TGTGCCAGCAGCGTAGGGGGACAGGGGTTGATGGAGACCCAGTACTTC
J gene: TRBJ2-5
clone size: many
V gene: TRBV9
D gene: TRBD1

CDR3 protein: CASSTPTSGELQETQYF
CDR3 DNA: TGTGCCAGCAGCACCCCGACTAGCGGGGAACTCCAAGAGACCCAGTACTTC
J gene: TRBJ2-5
clone size: few
V gene: TRBV5-5
D gene: TRBD2

CDR3 protein: CASSFFPGARTDTQYF
CDR3 DNA: TGTGCCAGCAGCTTTTTCCCGGGGGCCCGCACAGATACGCAGTATTTT
J gene: TRBJ2-3
clone size: many
V gene: TRBV7-2
D gene: .

CDR3 protein: CASSARSSGGTQETQYF
CDR3 DNA: TGCGCCAGCAGCGCCCGAAGCAGCGGGGGGACCCAAGAGACCCAGTACTTC
J gene: TRBJ2-5
clone size: many
V gene: TRBV5-1
D gene: TRBD2

CDR3 protein: CASSTGTGEVNEQFF
CDR3 DNA: TGTGCCAGCAGTACCGGGACAGGGGAGGTAAATGAGCAGTTCTTC
J gene: TRBJ2-1
clone size: medium-sized
V gene: TRBV2
D gene: TRBD1

CDR3 protein: CASVVRAGTADTQYF
CDR3 DNA: TGTGCCAGCGTTGTTAGGGCGGGTACCGCAGATACGCAGTATTTT
J gene: TRBJ2-3
clone size: medium-sized
V gene: TRBV27
D gene: .

CDR3 protein: CASSQGASQPQHF
CDR3 DNA: TGTGCCAGCAGCCAAGGAGCCAGTCAGCCCCAGCATTTT
J gene: TRBJ1-5
clone size: many
V gene: TRBV3-1
D gene: .

CDR3 protein: CSARNGGGVNTEAFF
CDR3 DNA: TGCAGTGCTAGAAACGGGGGGGGCGTGAACACTGAAGCTTTCTTT
J gene: TRBJ1-1
clone size: many
V gene: TRBV20-1
D gene: .

CDR3 protein: CSVARPEAFF
CDR3 DNA: TGCAGTGTCGCCCGGCCCGAAGCTTTCTTT
J gene: TRBJ1-1
clone size: medium-sized
V gene: TRBV20-1
D gene: .

CDR3 protein: CASSSQSVPGNQPQHF
CDR3 DNA: TGTGCCAGCAGCTCCCAATCCGTTCCGGGCAATCAGCCCCAGCATTTT
J gene: TRBJ1-5
clone size: medium-sized
V gene: TRBV5-6
D gene: .

CDR3 protein: CSAIRDPNTEAFF
CDR3 DNA: TGCAGTGCTATTAGGGACCCGAACACTGAAGCTTTCTTT
J gene: TRBJ1-1
clone size: many
V gene: TRBV20-1
D gene: .

CDR3 protein: CASSFDQGDNSPLHF
CDR3 DNA: TGTGCCAGCAGCTTTGACCAGGGTGATAATTCACCCCTCCACTTT
J gene: TRBJ1-6
clone size: few
V gene: TRBV5-6
D gene: .

CDR3 protein: CSARDLATNEKLFF
CDR3 DNA: TGCAGTGCTAGAGACCTTGCAACTAATGAAAAACTGTTTTTT
J gene: TRBJ1-4
clone size: medium-sized
V gene: TRBV20-1
D gene: .

CDR3 protein: CASSLDGAQEAF
CDR3 DNA: TGTGCCAGCAGCTTGGACGGGGCACAGGAGGCTTTC
J gene: TRBJ2-6
clone size: medium-sized
V gene: TRBV5-6
D gene: .

CDR3 protein: CATSDPGTGGGNEQFF
CDR3 DNA: TGTGCCACCAGTGACCCCGGGACAGGGGGGGGTAATGAGCAGTTCTTC
J gene: TRBJ2-1
clone size: few
V gene: TRBV24-1
D gene: TRBD1

CDR3 protein: CAISAREGGTEAFF
CDR3 DNA: TGTGCCATCAGTGCCCGGGAGGGCGGAACTGAAGCTTTCTTT
J gene: TRBJ1-1
clone size: medium-sized
V gene: TRBV10-3
D gene: .

CDR3 protein: CASSRRGYRGYTF
CDR3 DNA: TGTGCCAGCAGTCGGCGGGGGTATCGGGGCTACACCTTC
J gene: TRBJ1-2
clone size: many
V gene: TRBV12-3/TRBV12-4
D gene: .

CDR3 protein: CASSQDFQGRRYF
CDR3 DNA: TGCGCCAGCAGCCAAGATTTCCAGGGGCGGAGGTACTTC
J gene: TRBJ2-7
clone size: many
V gene: TRBV4-3
D gene: .

CDR3 protein: CASSRDLNTGELFF
CDR3 DNA: TGTGCCAGCAGTAGGGACCTGAACACCGGGGAGCTGTTTTTT
J gene: TRBJ2-2
clone size: many
V gene: TRBV6-2/TRBV6-3
D gene: .

CDR3 protein: CASSLDPLAGATDTQYF
CDR3 DNA: TGTGCCAGCAGCTTAGATCCGCTAGCGGGGGCGACAGATACGCAGTATTTT
J gene: TRBJ2-3
clone size: many
V gene: TRBV11-2
D gene: TRBD2

CDR3 protein: CASRGDGDIQYF
CDR3 DNA: TGTGCCAGCAGAGGGGATGGGGACATTCAGTACTTC
J gene: TRBJ2-4
clone size: many
V gene: TRBV5-4
D gene: .

CDR3 protein: CASSWGLAEGAQYF
CDR3 DNA: TGTGCCAGCAGTTGGGGACTAGCGGAGGGGGCCCAGTACTTC
J gene: TRBJ2-5
clone size: many
V gene: TRBV28
D gene: TRBD2

CDR3 protein: CASSVGQGGSYNEQFF
CDR3 DNA: TGTGCCAGCAGCGTAGGACAGGGGGGTTCCTACAATGAGCAGTTCTTC
J gene: TRBJ2-1
clone size: many
V gene: TRBV9
D gene: TRBD1

CDR3 protein: CASSYPGGSQGEQFF
CDR3 DNA: TGTGCCAGCAGTTATCCCGGGGGCAGTCAGGGTGAGCAGTTCTTC
J gene: TRBJ2-1
clone size: medium-sized
V gene: TRBV9
D gene: .

CDR3 protein: CAWSLETYEQYF
CDR3 DNA: TGTGCCTGGAGTCTCGAGACCTACGAGCAGTACTTC
J gene: TRBJ2-7
clone size: many
V gene: TRBV30
D gene: .

CDR3 protein: CSASPWKGGDTQYF
CDR3 DNA: TGCAGTGCTAGCCCCTGGAAGGGTGGGGATACGCAGTATTTT
J gene: TRBJ2-3
clone size: .
V gene: TRBV20-1
D gene: .

CDR3 protein: CASTTLEGGVTDTQYF
CDR3 DNA: TGTGCCAGTACAACTCTAGAGGGGGGGGTCACAGATACGCAGTATTTT
J gene: TRBJ2-3
clone size: medium-sized
V gene: TRBV2
D gene: .

CDR3 protein: CASSLLSSTQYF
CDR3 DNA: TGTGCCAGCAGTTTATTGTCGAGTACGCAGTATTTT
J gene: TRBJ2-3
clone size: medium-sized
V gene: TRBV28
D gene: .

CDR3 protein: CASGGTEVETQYF
CDR3 DNA: TGTGCCAGCGGGGGGACGGAGGTCGAGACCCAGTACTTC
J gene: TRBJ2-5
clone size: medium-sized
V gene: TRBV9
D gene: .

CDR3 protein: CASRSEGANVLTF
CDR3 DNA: TGTGCCAGCCGATCGGAGGGGGCCAACGTCCTGACTTTC
J gene: TRBJ2-6
clone size: many
V gene: TRBV5-4
D gene: .

CDR3 protein: CASSLFNSPLHF
CDR3 DNA: TGTGCCAGCAGTCTTTTCAATTCACCCCTCCACTTT
J gene: TRBJ1-6
clone size: medium-sized
V gene: TRBV28
D gene: .

CDR3 protein: CASQKMGPGNQPQHF
CDR3 DNA: TGTGCCAGCCAAAAGATGGGGCCGGGCAATCAGCCCCAGCATTTT
J gene: TRBJ1-5
clone size: many
V gene: TRBV7-9
D gene: .

CDR3 protein: CAIQSGGEPTGELFF
CDR3 DNA: TGTGCCATCCAAAGCGGGGGGGAACCAACCGGGGAGCTGTTTTTT
J gene: TRBJ2-2
clone size: many
V gene: TRBV6-1
D gene: TRBD2

CDR3 protein: CAISELWYGTNEKLFF
CDR3 DNA: TGTGCCATCAGTGAATTGTGGTATGGAACTAATGAAAAACTGTTTTTT
J gene: TRBJ1-4
clone size: many
V gene: TRBV10-3
D gene: .

CDR3 protein: CSAAQGWYTEAFF
CDR3 DNA: TGCAGTGCAGCGCAGGGGTGGTACACTGAAGCTTTCTTT
J gene: TRBJ1-1
clone size: many
V gene: TRBV20-1
D gene: .

CDR3 protein: CASSLKLNPGYGYTF
CDR3 DNA: TGTGCCAGCAGCCTGAAACTGAACCCTGGCTATGGCTACACCTTC
J gene: TRBJ1-2
clone size: .
V gene: TRBV16
D gene: .

CDR3 protein: CASSLAGISTDTQYF
CDR3 DNA: TGCGCCAGCAGCTTGGCAGGGATTAGCACAGATACGCAGTATTTT
J gene: TRBJ2-3
clone size: many
V gene: TRBV5-1
D gene: .